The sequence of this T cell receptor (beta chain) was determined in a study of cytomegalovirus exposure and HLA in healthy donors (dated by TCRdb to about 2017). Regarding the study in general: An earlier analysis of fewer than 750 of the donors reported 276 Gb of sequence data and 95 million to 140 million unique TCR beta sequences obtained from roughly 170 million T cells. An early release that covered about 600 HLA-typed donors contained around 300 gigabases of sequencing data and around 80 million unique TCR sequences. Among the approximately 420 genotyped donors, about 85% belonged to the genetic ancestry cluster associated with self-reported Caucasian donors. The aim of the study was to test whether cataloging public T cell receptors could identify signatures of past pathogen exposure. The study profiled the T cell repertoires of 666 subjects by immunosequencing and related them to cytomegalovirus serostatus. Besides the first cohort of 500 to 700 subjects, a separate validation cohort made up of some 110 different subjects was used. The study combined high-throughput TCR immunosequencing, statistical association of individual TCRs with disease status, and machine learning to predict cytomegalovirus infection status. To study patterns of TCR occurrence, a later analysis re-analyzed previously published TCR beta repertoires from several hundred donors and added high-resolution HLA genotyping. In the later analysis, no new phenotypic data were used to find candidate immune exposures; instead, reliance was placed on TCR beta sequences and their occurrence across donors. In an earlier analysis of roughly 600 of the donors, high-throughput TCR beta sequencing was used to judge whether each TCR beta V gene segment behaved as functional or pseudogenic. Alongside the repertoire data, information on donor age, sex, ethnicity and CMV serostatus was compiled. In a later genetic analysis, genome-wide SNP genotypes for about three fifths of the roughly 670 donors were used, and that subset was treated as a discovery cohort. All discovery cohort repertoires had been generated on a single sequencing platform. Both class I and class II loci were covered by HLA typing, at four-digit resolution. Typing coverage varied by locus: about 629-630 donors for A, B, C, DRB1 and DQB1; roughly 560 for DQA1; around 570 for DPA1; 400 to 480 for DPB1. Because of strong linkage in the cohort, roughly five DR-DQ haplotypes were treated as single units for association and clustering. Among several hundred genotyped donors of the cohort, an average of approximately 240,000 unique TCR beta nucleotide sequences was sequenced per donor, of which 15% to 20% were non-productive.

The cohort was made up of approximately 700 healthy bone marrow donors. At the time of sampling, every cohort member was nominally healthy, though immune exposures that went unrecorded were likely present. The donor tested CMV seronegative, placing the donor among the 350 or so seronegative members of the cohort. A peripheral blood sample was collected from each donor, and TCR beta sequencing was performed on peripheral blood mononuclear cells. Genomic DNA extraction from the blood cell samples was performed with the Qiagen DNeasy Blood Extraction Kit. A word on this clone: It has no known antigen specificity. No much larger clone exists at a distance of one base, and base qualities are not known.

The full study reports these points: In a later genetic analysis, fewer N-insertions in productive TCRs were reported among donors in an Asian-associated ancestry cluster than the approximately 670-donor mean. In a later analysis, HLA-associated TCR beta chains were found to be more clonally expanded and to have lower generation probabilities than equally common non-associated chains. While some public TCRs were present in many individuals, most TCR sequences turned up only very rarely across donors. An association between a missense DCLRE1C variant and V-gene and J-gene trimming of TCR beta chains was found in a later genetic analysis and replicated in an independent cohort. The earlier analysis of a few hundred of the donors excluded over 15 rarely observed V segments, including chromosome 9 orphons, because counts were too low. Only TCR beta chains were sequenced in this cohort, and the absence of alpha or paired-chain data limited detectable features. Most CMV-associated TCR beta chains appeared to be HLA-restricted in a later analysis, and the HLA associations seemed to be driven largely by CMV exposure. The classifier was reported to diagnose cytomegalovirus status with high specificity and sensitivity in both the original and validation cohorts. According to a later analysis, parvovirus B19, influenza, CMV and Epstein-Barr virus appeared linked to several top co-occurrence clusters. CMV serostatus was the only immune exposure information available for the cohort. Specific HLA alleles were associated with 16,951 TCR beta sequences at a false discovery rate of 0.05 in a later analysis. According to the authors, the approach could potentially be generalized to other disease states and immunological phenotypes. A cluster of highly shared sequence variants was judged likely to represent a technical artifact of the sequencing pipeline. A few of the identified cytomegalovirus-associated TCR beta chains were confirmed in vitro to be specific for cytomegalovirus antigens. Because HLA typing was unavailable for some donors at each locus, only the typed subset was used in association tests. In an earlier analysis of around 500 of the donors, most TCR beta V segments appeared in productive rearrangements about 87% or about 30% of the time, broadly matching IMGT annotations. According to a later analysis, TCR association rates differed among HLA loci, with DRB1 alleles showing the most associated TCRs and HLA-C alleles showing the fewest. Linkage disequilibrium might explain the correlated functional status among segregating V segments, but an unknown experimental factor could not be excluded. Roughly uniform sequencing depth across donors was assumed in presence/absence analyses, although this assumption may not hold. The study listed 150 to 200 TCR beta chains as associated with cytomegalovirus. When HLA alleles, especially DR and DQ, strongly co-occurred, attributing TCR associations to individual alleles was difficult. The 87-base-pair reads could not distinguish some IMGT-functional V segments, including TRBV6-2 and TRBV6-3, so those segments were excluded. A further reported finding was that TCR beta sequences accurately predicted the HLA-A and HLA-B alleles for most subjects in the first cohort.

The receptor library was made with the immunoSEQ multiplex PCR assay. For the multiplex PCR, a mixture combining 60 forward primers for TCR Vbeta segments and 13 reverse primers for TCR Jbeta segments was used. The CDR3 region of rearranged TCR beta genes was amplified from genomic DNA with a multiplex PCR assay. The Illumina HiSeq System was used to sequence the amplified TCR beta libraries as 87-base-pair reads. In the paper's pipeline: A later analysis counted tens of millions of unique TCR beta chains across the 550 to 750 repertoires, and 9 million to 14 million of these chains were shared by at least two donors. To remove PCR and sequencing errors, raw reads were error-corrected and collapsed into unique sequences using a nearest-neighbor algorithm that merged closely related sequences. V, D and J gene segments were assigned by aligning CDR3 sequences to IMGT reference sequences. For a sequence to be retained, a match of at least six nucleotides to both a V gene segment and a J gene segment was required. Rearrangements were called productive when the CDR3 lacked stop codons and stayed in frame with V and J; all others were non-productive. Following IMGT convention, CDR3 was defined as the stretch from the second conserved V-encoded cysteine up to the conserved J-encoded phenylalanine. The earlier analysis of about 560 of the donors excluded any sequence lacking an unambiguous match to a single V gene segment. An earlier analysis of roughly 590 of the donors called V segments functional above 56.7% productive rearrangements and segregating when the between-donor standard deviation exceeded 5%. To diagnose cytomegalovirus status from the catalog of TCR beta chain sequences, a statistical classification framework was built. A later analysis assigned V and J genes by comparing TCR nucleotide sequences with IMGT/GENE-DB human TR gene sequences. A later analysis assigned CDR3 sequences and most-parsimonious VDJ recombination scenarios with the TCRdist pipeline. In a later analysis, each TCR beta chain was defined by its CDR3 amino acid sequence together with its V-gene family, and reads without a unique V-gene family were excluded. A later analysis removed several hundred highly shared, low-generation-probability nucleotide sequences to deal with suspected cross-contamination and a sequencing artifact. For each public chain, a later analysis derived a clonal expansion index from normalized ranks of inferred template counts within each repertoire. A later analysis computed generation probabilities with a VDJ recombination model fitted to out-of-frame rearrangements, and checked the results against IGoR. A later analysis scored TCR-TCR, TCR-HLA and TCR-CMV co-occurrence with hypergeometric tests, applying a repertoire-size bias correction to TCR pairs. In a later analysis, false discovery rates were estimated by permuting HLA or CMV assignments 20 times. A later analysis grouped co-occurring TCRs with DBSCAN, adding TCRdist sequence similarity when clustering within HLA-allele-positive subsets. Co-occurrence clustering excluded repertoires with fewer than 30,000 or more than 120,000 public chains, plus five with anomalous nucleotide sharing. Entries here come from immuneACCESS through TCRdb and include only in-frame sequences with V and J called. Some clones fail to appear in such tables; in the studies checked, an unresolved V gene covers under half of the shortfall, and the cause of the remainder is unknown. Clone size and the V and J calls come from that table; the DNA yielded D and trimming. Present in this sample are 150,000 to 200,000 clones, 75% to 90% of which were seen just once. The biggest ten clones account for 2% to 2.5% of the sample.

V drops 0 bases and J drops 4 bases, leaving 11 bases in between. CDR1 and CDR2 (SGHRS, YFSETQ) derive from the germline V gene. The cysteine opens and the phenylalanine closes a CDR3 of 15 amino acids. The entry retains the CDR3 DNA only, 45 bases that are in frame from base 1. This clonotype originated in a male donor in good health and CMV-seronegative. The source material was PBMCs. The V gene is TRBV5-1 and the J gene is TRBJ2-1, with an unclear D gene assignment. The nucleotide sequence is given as TGCGCCAGCAGCTTGGCCTCCCGTCCGTACAATGAGCAGTTCTTC. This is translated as CASSLASRPYNEQFF.